The rows below give T cell receptor beta chains drawn from one sample of a study of shared clonotypes between healthy human individuals. Libraries were prepared by immunoSEQ multiplex PCR; TCRdb keeps only in-frame clonotypes and omits some of them. The profile shows over 1.5 million clones, approximately 98% of them singletons. The sequenced sample consisted of naive CD4+ T cells sorted from blood. Receptors originate from a man aged 25-45 years in good health. CDR3s include the opening cysteine and the closing phenylalanine or tryptophan. The D gene is left open where the match is weak. Clone size, where shown, is once, few, many, or a class for clones that have expanded.

d_call | j_call | v_call | clone_size | cdr3_nt | cdr3_aa
TRBD1 | TRBJ2-1 | TRBV7-2 | once | TGTGCCAGCAGCCGGGACAGGTCATCCTACAATGAGCAGTTCTTC | CASSRDRSSYNEQFF
TRBD2 | TRBJ2-1 | TRBV2 | - | TGTGCCAGTACCGGGACTAGCGCCAACTACTACAATGAGCAGTTCTTC | CASTGTSANYYNEQFF
- | TRBJ2-7 | TRBV30 | once | TGTGCCTGGAGTAGGCGCTCTTACTCCTACGAGCAGTACTTC | CAWSRRSYSYEQYF
TRBD2 | TRBJ2-7 | TRBV6-5 | - | TGTGCCAGCAGGTCTAGCGGCTCCTACGAGCAGTACTTC | CASRSSGSYEQYF
TRBD1 | TRBJ1-5 | TRBV28 | - | TGTGCCAGCAGTTGGGACAGGGGTCAGCCCCAGCATTTT | CASSWDRGQPQHF
- | TRBJ1-4 | TRBV7-9 | - | TGTGCCAGCAGCCTTATGGGGACTGGAAATGAAAAACTGTTTTTT | CASSLMGTGNEKLFF
- | TRBJ2-7 | TRBV7-9 | once | TGTGCCAGCAGACCCTCCTTTGGGTCAGGGGGGGTATGGTACTTC | CASRPSFGSGGVWYF
TRBD1 | TRBJ2-7 | TRBV7-9 | once | TGTGCCAGCAGCGCCGGGACAGGGCGTCTCCACGAGCAGTACTTC | CASSAGTGRLHEQYF
TRBD1 | TRBJ2-7 | TRBV5-1 | once | TGCGCCAGCAGGGACGACAGGGGATCCTACGAGCAGTACTTC | CASRDDRGSYEQYF
- | TRBJ1-2 | TRBV4-1 | - | TGCGCCAGCAGCCAAGGAGGGGCGCCTGGTTATGGCTACACCTTC | CASSQGGAPGYGYTF
- | TRBJ2-7 | TRBV7-2 | - | TGTGCCAGCAGCTCCCTCCCGTACCCCTACGAGCAGTACTTC | CASSSLPYPYEQYF
- | TRBJ2-1 | TRBV9 | - | TGTGCCAGCAGCGTAGCTAGTTACAATGAGCAGTTCTTC | CASSVASYNEQFF
- | TRBJ1-1 | TRBV30 | - | TGTGCCTGGTTTTACAGAAAGAACACTGAAGCTTTCTTT | CAWFYRKNTEAFF
TRBD2 | TRBJ2-7 | TRBV27 | - | TGTGCCAACTCGCCGGAGGGGGCCGGACTAGCGGACTCCTACGAGCAGTACTTC | CANSPEGAGLADSYEQYF
TRBD1 | TRBJ2-5 | TRBV18 | - | TGTGCCAGCGCCGTAGACAGGGGGCAAGAGACCCAGTACTTC | CASAVDRGQETQYF
TRBD2 | TRBJ2-7 | TRBV19 | - | TGTGCCAGTAGTATCTTTGGGGCTAGCGGGAGCTACGAGCAGTACTTC | CASSIFGASGSYEQYF
TRBD2 | TRBJ2-1 | TRBV9 | - | TGTGCCAGCAGCGTAGCAGGTAGCGGGAGCGTGAATGAGCAGTTCTTC | CASSVAGSGSVNEQFF
- | TRBJ2-1 | TRBV5-1 | once | TGCGCCAGCAGCTTGGCCGTGGGAGGTTTTGACAATGAGCAGTTCTTC | CASSLAVGGFDNEQFF
TRBD1 | TRBJ1-4 | TRBV5-4 | - | TGTGCCAGCAGCTTCGGGACAGACAATGAAAAACTGTTTTTT | CASSFGTDNEKLFF
TRBD2 | TRBJ2-7 | TRBV2 | - | TGTGCCAGCATGACAGCGGGAAGGTTCCACGAGCAGTACTTC | CASMTAGRFHEQYF
TRBD1 | TRBJ1-1 | TRBV6-1 | - | TGTGCCAGCAGCCGGGACAGGCTGAACACTGAAGCTTTCTTT | CASSRDRLNTEAFF
- | TRBJ1-2 | TRBV2 | - | TGTGCCAGCAGTGAAGTTGTCTATGGCTACACCTTC | CASSEVVYGYTF
- | TRBJ2-5 | TRBV19 | - | TGTGCCAGTAGTACAGGACAGAGCCAAGAGACCCAGTACTTC | CASSTGQSQETQYF
TRBD1 | TRBJ1-2 | TRBV9 | - | TGTGCCAGCAGCGGTAACGGGACAGGTTCTAACTATGGCTACACCTTC | CASSGNGTGSNYGYTF
- | TRBJ1-1 | TRBV27 | - | TGTGCCAGCAGTTTATCTTATTATGAAGCTTTCTTT | CASSLSYYEAFF
- | TRBJ2-4 | TRBV2 | - | TGTGCCAGCAGGCCCGAGGGTGGAGGCATTCAGTACTTC | CASRPEGGGIQYF
- | TRBJ1-1 | TRBV6-5 | - | TGTGCCAGCTCCCAAGAGGGCAGGGCCCTTTCTTTT | CASSQEGRALSF
- | TRBJ1-1 | TRBV2 | - | TGTGCCAGCAGTGCAGACCATGGAAACACTGAAGCTTTCTTT | CASSADHGNTEAFF
TRBD1 | TRBJ2-3 | TRBV5-4 | once | TGTGCCAGCAGCCCCCAGGGGGCAAGGATGCAGTATTTT | CASSPQGARMQYF
- | TRBJ2-3 | TRBV11-3 | - | TGTGCCAGCAGCTTAGGGACTATTCCAGATACGCAGTATTTT | CASSLGTIPDTQYF
- | TRBJ1-1 | TRBV6-5 | - | TGTGCCAGCAGTCGGCCGGGGAACACTGAAGCTTTCTTT | CASSRPGNTEAFF
TRBD1 | TRBJ2-1 | TRBV19 | - | TGTGCCAGTAGTATAGTAGGACAGGGATACAATGAGCAGTTCTTC | CASSIVGQGYNEQFF
TRBD2 | TRBJ2-1 | TRBV9 | - | TGTGCCAGCAGCGTTAGCGGGACCTCCTACAATGAGCAGTTCTTC | CASSVSGTSYNEQFF
- | TRBJ2-2 | TRBV5-1 | - | TGCGCCAGCAGCTTGGCCGGTACCAGGATAAACACCGGGGAGCTGTTTTTT | CASSLAGTRINTGELFF
TRBD1 | TRBJ2-3 | TRBV4-1 | - | TGCGCCAGTGAAAGACAGGGTAATAACGCGGATACGCAGTATTTT | CASERQGNNADTQYF
- | TRBJ2-1 | TRBV7-3 | - | TGTGCCAGCAGCTTAGGATCCTCCTCGCGGGGTGAGCAGTTCTTC | CASSLGSSSRGEQFF
TRBD1 | TRBJ2-7 | TRBV10-2 | - | TGCGCCAGCAGTGAGGTGACAGGGGGCCTTCTATCCTACGAGCAGTACTTC | CASSEVTGGLLSYEQYF
TRBD2 | TRBJ2-3 | TRBV5-1 | - | TGCGCCAGCAGCTCAGCTCCGGGACTAGCCGGAGTGGGAGATACGCAGTATTTT | CASSSAPGLAGVGDTQYF
- | TRBJ2-7 | TRBV20-1 | - | TGCAGTGCTAGGGTCTCGTTGGGGCAGTACTTC | CSARVSLGQYF
TRBD1 | TRBJ1-3 | TRBV18 | - | TGTGCCAGCTCACCGTCCGGAGCGGGACAGGTTAACCCATTGGATTTT | CASSPSGAGQVNPLDF
TRBD1 | TRBJ1-2 | TRBV5-4 | few | TGTGCCAGCAGCCAGGGTAGGGGACAGGGGGCTTTTGGCTACACCTTC | CASSQGRGQGAFGYTF
- | TRBJ2-7 | TRBV7-9 | - | TGTGCCAGCAGCTTAAGAGAGGGGGGTACCTACGAGCAGTACTTC | CASSLREGGTYEQYF
- | TRBJ2-7 | TRBV7-9 | - | TGTGCCAGCAGCTTGGGGCTAACCGGAGTCAGAAGTGGCGAGCAGTACTTC | CASSLGLTGVRSGEQYF
- | TRBJ2-4 | TRBV5-1 | - | TGCGCCAGCAGCTTGCTAGGGGAAGAAAACATTCAGTACTTC | CASSLLGEENIQYF
- | TRBJ2-2 | TRBV6-6 | - | TGTGCCAGCAGTTACGCCACAGGGTTTTCCGGGGAGCTGTTTTTT | CASSYATGFSGELFF